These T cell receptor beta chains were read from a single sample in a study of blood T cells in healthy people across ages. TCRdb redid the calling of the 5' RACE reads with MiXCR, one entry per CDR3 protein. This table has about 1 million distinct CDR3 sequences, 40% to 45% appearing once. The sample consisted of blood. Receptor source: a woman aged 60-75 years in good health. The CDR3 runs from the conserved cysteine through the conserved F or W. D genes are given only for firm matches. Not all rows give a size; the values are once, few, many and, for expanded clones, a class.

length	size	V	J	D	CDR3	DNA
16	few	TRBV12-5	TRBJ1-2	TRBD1	CASGNPQGATNYGYTF	TGTGCTAGTGGAAACCCACAGGGGGCGACTAACTATGGCTACACCTTC
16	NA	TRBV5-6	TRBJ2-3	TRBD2	CASSQTSGRFADTQYF	TGTGCCAGCAGTCAGACTAGCGGGAGGTTCGCAGATACGCAGTATTTT
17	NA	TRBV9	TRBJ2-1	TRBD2	CASSVGGQGRLAPEQFF	TGTGCCAGCAGCGTAGGTGGGCAGGGTAGACTAGCGCCTGAGCAGTTCTTC
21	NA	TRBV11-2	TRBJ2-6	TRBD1	CASSLDRSRDRVISGANVLTF	TGTGCCAGCAGCTTAGATCGAAGCCGGGACAGGGTCATCTCTGGGGCCAACGTCCTGACTTTC
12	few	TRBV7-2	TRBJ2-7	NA	CASSSEHYEQYF	TGTGCCAGCAGCTCGGAGCACTACGAGCAGTACTTC
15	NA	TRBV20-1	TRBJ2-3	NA	CSARDLKAVTDTQYF	TGCAGTGCTAGAGATCTTAAGGCAGTTACAGATACGCAGTATTTT
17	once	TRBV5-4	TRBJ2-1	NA	CASSLAPRAGSKNEQFF	TGTGCCAGCAGCTTGGCCCCGCGGGCGGGATCGAAGAATGAGCAGTTCTTC
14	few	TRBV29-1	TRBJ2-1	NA	CSVFLRDSYNEQFF	TGCAGCGTTTTTTTGCGGGACTCCTACAATGAGCAGTTCTTC
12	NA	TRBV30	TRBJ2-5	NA	CAWSETPETQYF	TGTGCCTGGAGTGAGACCCCAGAGACCCAGTACTTC
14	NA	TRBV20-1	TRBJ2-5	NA	CSAPQEGTQEAQYF	TGCAGTGCTCCACAGGAGGGAACCCAAGAGGCCCAGTACTTC
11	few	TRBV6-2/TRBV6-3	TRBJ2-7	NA	CASRTVYEQYF	TGTGCCAGCAGAACAGTTTACGAGCAGTACTTC
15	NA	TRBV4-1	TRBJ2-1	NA	CASSQRPSGINEQFF	TGCGCCAGCAGCCAAAGACCCTCGGGGATCAATGAGCAGTTCTTC
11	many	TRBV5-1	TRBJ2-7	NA	CASRRDYEQYF	TGTGCCAGCCGCCGGGACTACGAGCAGTACTTC
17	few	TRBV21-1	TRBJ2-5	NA	CASSNQAGDEGGETQYF	TGTGCCAGCAGCAACCAAGCGGGAGATGAGGGGGGAGAGACCCAGTACTTC
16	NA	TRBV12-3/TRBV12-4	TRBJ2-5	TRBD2	CASRRLAGGVYETQYF	TGTGCCAGCAGACGTCTGGCGGGAGGGGTTTATGAGACCCAGTACTTC
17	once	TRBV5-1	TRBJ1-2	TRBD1	CASSWDRARTANYGYTF	TGCGCCAGCAGCTGGGACAGGGCCCGAACCGCTAACTATGGCTACACCTTC
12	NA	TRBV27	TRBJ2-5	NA	CASRGAEKTQYF	TGTGCCAGCAGAGGGGCCGAAAAGACCCAGTACTTC
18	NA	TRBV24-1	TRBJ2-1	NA	CATRDPTGPGTLPNEQFF	TGTGCCACCAGGGACCCAACCGGACCCGGGACCCTGCCGAATGAGCAGTTCTTC
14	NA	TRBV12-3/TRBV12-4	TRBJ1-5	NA	CASRPDIGNQPQHF	TGTGCCAGCAGACCCGACATTGGCAATCAGCCCCAGCATTTT
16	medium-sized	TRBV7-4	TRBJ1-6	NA	CASSHAWLGWNSPLHF	TGTGCCAGCAGCCATGCCTGGCTTGGTTGGAATTCACCCCTCCACTTT
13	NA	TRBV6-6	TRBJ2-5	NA	CASSYTELETQYF	TGTGCCAGCAGTTACACAGAACTGGAGACCCAGTACTTC
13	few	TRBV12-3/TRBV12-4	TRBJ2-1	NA	CASTRGPSREQFF	TGTGCCAGCACCAGAGGGCCCAGCAGGGAGCAGTTCTTC
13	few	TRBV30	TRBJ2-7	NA	CAWSVVAGNEQYF	TGTGCCTGGAGTGTAGTGGCAGGGAACGAGCAGTACTTC
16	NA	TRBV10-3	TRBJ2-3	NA	CAISARQGGSTDTQYF	TGTGCCATCAGTGCGCGACAGGGAGGGAGCACAGATACGCAGTATTTT
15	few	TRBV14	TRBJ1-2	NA	CASSQDRGGMGGYTF	TGTGCCAGCAGCCAAGATCGTGGCGGGATGGGTGGCTACACCTTC
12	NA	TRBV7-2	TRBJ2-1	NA	CASSLGLNGQFF	TGTGCCAGCAGCTTAGGGCTTAATGGGCAGTTCTTC
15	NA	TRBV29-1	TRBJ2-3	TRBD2	CSVLGGGFSADTQYF	TGCAGCGTTTTGGGCGGGGGATTCAGCGCAGATACGCAGTATTTT
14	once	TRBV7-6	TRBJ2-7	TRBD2	CASSLGSGSVEQYF	TGTGCCAGCAGCTTAGGGAGCGGGAGTGTCGAGCAGTACTTC
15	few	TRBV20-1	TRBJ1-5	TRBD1	CSEPSTGPSTQPQHF	TGCAGTGAGCCGTCGACAGGGCCCTCTACACAGCCCCAGCATTTT
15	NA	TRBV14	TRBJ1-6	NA	CACSQDTSFNSPLHF	TGTGCCTGCAGCCAAGATACCTCCTTTAATTCACCCCTCCACTTT
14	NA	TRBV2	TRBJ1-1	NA	CASSDQVETGEAFF	TGTGCCAGCAGCGATCAGGTAGAAACGGGCGAAGCTTTCTTT
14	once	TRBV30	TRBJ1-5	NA	CAWSGGASNQPQHF	TGTGCCTGGAGTGGAGGGGCTAGCAATCAGCCCCAGCATTTT
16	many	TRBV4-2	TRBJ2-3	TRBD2	CASSQDGRLAVDTQYF	TGTGCCAGCAGCCAAGATGGTAGACTAGCGGTAGATACGCAGTATTTT
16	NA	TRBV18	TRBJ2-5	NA	CASSPPNRGRRETQYF	TGTGCCAGCTCACCACCCAACCGGGGTCGGAGGGAGACCCAGTACTTC
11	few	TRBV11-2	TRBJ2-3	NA	CASNLGDTQYF	TGTGCCAGCAACTTGGGAGATACGCAGTATTTT
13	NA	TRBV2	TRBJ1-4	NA	CASNGGTNEKPFF	TGTGCCAGCAACGGAGGGACTAATGAAAAACCGTTTTTT
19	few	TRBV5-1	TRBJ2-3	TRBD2	CASSPLRIGLAGEVDTQYF	TGCGCCAGCAGCCCCCTAAGGATCGGACTAGCGGGAGAAGTAGATACGCAGTATTTT
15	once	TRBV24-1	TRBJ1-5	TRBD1	CATSDTRTGHQPQHF	TGTGCCACCAGTGATACCCGGACAGGACATCAGCCCCAGCATTTT
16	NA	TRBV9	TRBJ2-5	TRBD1	CASSVAPGQGVETQYF	TGTGCCAGCAGCGTAGCACCGGGACAGGGAGTAGAGACCCAGTACTTC
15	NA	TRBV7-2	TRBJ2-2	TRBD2	CASSLGGLGTGELFF	TGTGCCAGCAGTTTAGGAGGACTAGGCACCGGGGAGCTGTTTTTT
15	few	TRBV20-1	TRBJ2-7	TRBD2	CSARGLAGGVYEQYF	TGCAGTGCTAGAGGACTAGCGGGAGGAGTTTACGAGCAGTACTTC
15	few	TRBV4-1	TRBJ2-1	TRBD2	CASSPREGKYNEQFF	TGCGCCAGCAGCCCGAGGGAGGGAAAGTACAATGAGCAGTTCTTC
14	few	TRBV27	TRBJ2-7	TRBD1	CASHGQGAPNEQYF	TGTGCCAGCCACGGACAGGGGGCGCCAAACGAGCAGTACTTC
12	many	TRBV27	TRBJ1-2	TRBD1	CASRQGARGYTF	TGTGCCAGCAGACAGGGGGCGCGGGGCTACACCTTC
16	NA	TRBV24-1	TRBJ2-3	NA	CATSDPTGSGTDTQYF	TGTGCCACCAGTGACCCGACAGGATCCGGCACAGATACGCAGTATTTT